This T cell receptor (beta chain) was identified during a study of cytomegalovirus exposure and HLA in healthy donors (dated by TCRdb to the late 2010s). With regard to the full study: The 666 repertoires of the first cohort and the roughly 110 validation repertoires were produced on the same platform, according to a later analysis. Along with the roughly 710-subject first cohort, a separate validation cohort of around 110 different subjects was used. The aim of the study was to test whether cataloging public T cell receptors could identify signatures of past pathogen exposure. The study combined high-throughput TCR immunosequencing, statistical association of individual TCRs with disease status, and machine learning to predict cytomegalovirus infection status. What the authors observed across the whole study: The classifier was reported to diagnose cytomegalovirus status with high specificity and sensitivity in both the original and validation cohorts. Most TCR sequences were observed very rarely across donors, whereas some public TCRs were present in many individuals. The authors suggested that the approach could potentially be generalized to other disease states and immunological phenotypes. The study gave a list of 150 to 200 TCR beta chains associated with cytomegalovirus. A later analysis had no HLA typing for the validation cohort, so co-occurrence there was scored across all 110 or so repertoires. Subsequent analysis determined that TCRs grouped into clusters in the first cohort also showed a tendency toward co-occurrence across the 130 or so validation repertoires, and about 94% of cluster scores exceeded 0. In vitro tests confirmed that a few of the cytomegalovirus-associated TCR beta chains recognize cytomegalovirus antigens.

Separate from the roughly 650-subject first cohort, the validation cohort of around 130 subjects was the group to which the donors belonged. The receptor library was made with the immunoSEQ multiplex PCR assay. On the authors' methods: A statistical classification framework was built to diagnose cytomegalovirus status from the catalog of TCR beta chain sequences. TCRdb holds this immuneACCESS table with in-frame rearrangements only. Some clones are missing; in checked studies, unresolved V genes explain under half, and the rest has no known cause. The V and J calls and the clone size are those of that table, but D and trimming were determined from the DNA. This sample lists 150,000 to 200,000 clones; approximately 80% were detected once. Approximately 2.3% of the sample rests with the top ten. With respect to this clone: The clone's antigen remains unknown. No base-level quality is on record; no much larger clone is a single base apart.

Trimming accounts for 1 base at V and 2 bases at J, while the number of junction bases matched to no gene is 2. CDR1 and CDR2 are read off the germline V gene as SGHDN and FVKESK. Inclusive of the bounding cysteine and phenylalanine, the CDR3 is 14 residues long. Only CDR3 DNA is held: 42 bases, read in frame from base 1. The source of this sequence is a man aged 30 to 45 in good health and CMV-seropositive. Sequencing input: PBMCs. The V and J segments used are TRBV14 and TRBJ2-7, with TRBD1 identical over 7 junction bases. The DNA sequence is given as TGTGCCAGCAGCCAAGGAGACAGGGCCTACGAGCAGTACTTC. The translation is CASSQGDRAYEQYF.